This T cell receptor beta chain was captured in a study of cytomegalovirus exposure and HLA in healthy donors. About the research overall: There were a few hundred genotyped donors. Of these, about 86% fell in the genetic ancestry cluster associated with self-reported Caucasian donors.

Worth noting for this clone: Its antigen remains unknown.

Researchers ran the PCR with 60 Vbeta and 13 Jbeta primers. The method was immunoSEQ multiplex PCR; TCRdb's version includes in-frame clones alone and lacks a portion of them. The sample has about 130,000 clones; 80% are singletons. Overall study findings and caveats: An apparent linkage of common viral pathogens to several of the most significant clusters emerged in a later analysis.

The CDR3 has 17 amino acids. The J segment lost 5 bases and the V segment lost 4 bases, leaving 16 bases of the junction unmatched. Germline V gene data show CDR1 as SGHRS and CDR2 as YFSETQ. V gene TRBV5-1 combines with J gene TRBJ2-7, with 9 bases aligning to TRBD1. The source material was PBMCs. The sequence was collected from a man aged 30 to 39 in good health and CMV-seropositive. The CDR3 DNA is TGCGCCAGCAGCCCTACTGGTCCGGGACAGGGCGAACACGAGCAGTACTTC. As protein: CASSPTGPGQGEHEQYF.